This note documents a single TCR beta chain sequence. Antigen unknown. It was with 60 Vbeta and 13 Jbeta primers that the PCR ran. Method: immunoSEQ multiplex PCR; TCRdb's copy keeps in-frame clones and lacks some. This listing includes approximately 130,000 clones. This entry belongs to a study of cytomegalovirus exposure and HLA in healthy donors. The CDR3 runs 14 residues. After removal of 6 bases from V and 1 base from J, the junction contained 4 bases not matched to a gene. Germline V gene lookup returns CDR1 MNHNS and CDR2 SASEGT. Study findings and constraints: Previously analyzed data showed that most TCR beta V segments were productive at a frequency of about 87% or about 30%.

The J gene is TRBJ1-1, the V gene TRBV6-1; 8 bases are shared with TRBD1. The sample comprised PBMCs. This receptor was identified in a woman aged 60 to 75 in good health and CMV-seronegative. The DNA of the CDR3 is TGTGCCAGCAGACGACAGGGGAGGAACACTGAAGCTTTCTTT. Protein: CASRRQGRNTEAFF.